The 25 T cell receptor beta chains given below trace back to one sample, sequenced in a study of Ad26.COV2.S vaccination and SARS-CoV-2 variants (dated by TCRdb to about 2021). The library was generated by the immunoSEQ multiplex PCR assay. The source is immuneACCESS, and TCRdb retained only in-frame sequences with V and J called. Part of the clones is not carried over; for the studies checked, unresolved V genes explain less than half of this, and the remainder is unexplained. The sample records some 350,000 clones, around 90% of which are singletons. Clones ranked in the top ten supply around 4.2% of the sample. Sample time point, as interpreted from the label and publication: individuals recovered from natural SARS-CoV-2 infection. Sequences were derived from peripheral blood, sampled after recovery from COVID-19. The receptors originated from a human donor who had recovered from COVID-19.

This chain joins TRBV27 and TRBJ1-5; 10 nucleotides align to TRBD1. The germline V gene encodes CDR1 MNHEY and CDR2 SMNVEV (reference sequence). This CDR3 comprises 15 residues. The V segment lost 5 bases and the J segment 7 bases; nucleotides outside the gene matches: 8. CDR3 loop: CASSLGTGEGQPQHF. The CDR3 region has the DNA TGTGCCAGCAGTCTAGGGACAGGGGAAGGACAGCCCCAGCATTTT.

This chain connects TRBV10-2 to TRBJ1-1; D gene unclear. CDR3 length equals 13 residues. With 2 bases removed from V and 0 bases from J, the gap between germline ends came to 4 bases. Germline CDR1 is WSHSY and CDR2 is SAAADI. The CDR3 is CASSEALNTEAFF. CDR3 sequence (DNA): TGCGCCAGCAGTGAGGCTCTGAACACTGAAGCTTTCTTT.

J is TRBJ2-2 and V is TRBV11-2, with 7 bases identical to TRBD1. The germline V gene has CDR1 SGHAT and CDR2 FQNNGV. The V segment lost 3 bases and the J segment 3 bases; nucleotides outside the gene matches: 4. This CDR3 is built from 15 residues. The CDR3 bases are TGTGCCAGCAGCTTCGGACAGGTCGACACCGGGGAGCTGTTTTTT. As protein: CASSFGQVDTGELFF. The whole variable domain, remainder taken from reference TRBV11-2 and TRBJ2-2, is EAGVAQSPRYKIIEKRQSVAFWCNPISGHATLYWYQQILGQGPKLLIQFQNNGVVDDSQLPKDRFSAERLKGVDSTLKIQPAKLEDSAVYLCASSFGQVDTGELFFGEGSRLTVL.

The rearrangement joins TRBV13 to TRBJ1-2, with 7 positions matching TRBD1. Germline assignment: CDR1 PRHDT and CDR2 FYEKMQ (reference sequence). CDR3 length: 14 residues. Trimming removed 5 bases from V and 3 bases from J; junction bases left unmatched: 6. Here the CDR3 DNA reads TGTGCCAGCAGCATCGGAACAGGGGACTATGGCTACACCTTC. It specifies CASSIGTGDYGYTF.

The chain joins TRBV2 to TRBJ2-5; D is unresolved. The CDR3 loop spans 11 amino acids. Germline CDR1 SNHLY, CDR2 FYNNEI. The germline V and J ends were trimmed by 5 bases and 3 bases, with 4 bases remaining between them. The CDR3 nucleotides are TGTGCCAGCAGTCTCGAAGAGACCCAGTACTTC. This translates into CASSLEETQYF.

V is TRBV29-1 and J is TRBJ1-1; no reliable D call. CDR1 is SQVTM, CDR2 ANQGSEA, per germline. The CDR3 is 13 residues long. With 3 bases removed from V and 7 bases from J, the gap between germline ends came to 15 bases. For the CDR3, the DNA is TGCAGCGTTGATCCCGACAATCGGATTGAAGCTTTCTTT. The encoded protein is CSVDPDNRIEAFF.

To note about this clone: At the DNA level, this CDR3 is encoded by other sequences in the same sample as well. This chain links TRBV6-1 with TRBJ1-2, with unresolved D. The CDR3 runs 13 residues. V lost 2 bases and J 2 bases, leaving 6 bases between the germline ends. Looked up from germline, CDR1 is MNHNS and CDR2 is SASEGT. The CDR3 protein is CASSESSNYGYTF. In DNA, the CDR3 is TGTGCCAGCAGTGAATCATCAAACTATGGCTACACCTTC.

J is TRBJ2-1 and V is TRBV27; a weak D match, TRBD2 (7 bases). This CDR3 has 14 residues. The V gene lost 6 bases and the J gene lost 1 base, with 10 bases spanning the gap. Looked up from germline, CDR1 is MNHEY and CDR2 is SMNVEV (reference sequence). CDR3 residues: CASRRGGSYNEQFF. CDR3 bases: TGTGCCAGCAGAAGGGGGGGTTCCTACAATGAGCAGTTCTTC.

The rearrangement uses TRBV2 and TRBJ2-5; no definite D call. The germline V and J ends were trimmed by 3 bases and 13 bases, with 18 bases remaining between them. This CDR3 comprises 13 residues. Germline-derived CDR1 and CDR2 are SNHLY and FYNNEI. The CDR3, as DNA: TGTGCCAGCAGTGATAGCATCCAAGAGTATTTGTACTTC. This sequence encodes CASSDSIQEYLYF.

This chain links TRBV4-1 with TRBJ2-1; weak D call: TRBD2 (5 bases). The CDR3 is 19 amino acids. V was trimmed by 1 base and J by 4 bases, leaving 23 bases between them. CDR1 MGHRA and CDR2 YSYEKL come from the germline V gene. In nucleotides, the CDR3 is TGCGCCAGCAGCCAAGTAGAGGGTCGCCCGAACCCCAAATACAATGAGCAGTTCTTC. It codes for CASSQVEGRPNPKYNEQFF.

This clone was seen once. V usage is TRBV11-2 and J usage is TRBJ2-1; 12 bases match TRBD2. From germline, CDR1 is SGHAT and CDR2 FQNNGV. Germline trimming cut 0 bases from V and 3 bases from J; bases unmatched to any gene: 9. The CDR3 has 19 amino acids. CDR3: CASSLDLFETSGGYNEQFF. CDR3 nucleotide sequence: TGTGCCAGCAGCTTAGATTTGTTTGAGACTAGCGGGGGCTACAATGAGCAGTTCTTC.

This chain joins TRBV5-4 and TRBJ2-5; 12 nucleotides line up with TRBD2. V lost 3 bases and J lost 5; bases outside the gene matches: 11. Germline V gene data show CDR1 as SGHNT and CDR2 as YYREEE (reference sequence). The CDR3 consists of 17 residues. CDR3 sequence reads: CASSSSRGLAGFETQYF. CDR3 coding DNA: TGTGCCAGCAGCTCAAGTCGGGGACTAGCGGGCTTTGAGACCCAGTACTTC.

V is TRBV11-3 and J is TRBJ2-5; tentative D call: TRBD1 (5 bases). Trimming stripped 1 base from V and 4 bases from J, with 7 bases between. The V gene's germline CDR1 is SGHNT and CDR2 YENEEA. The CDR3 totals 13 residues. In nucleotides, the CDR3 is TGTGCCAGCAGCTTAGCTACAGGAGAGACCCAGTACTTC. Translated: CASSLATGETQYF.

This clone appeared once. V is TRBV6-2 or TRBV6-3 and J is TRBJ1-5, with TRBD1 as a possible D gene (5 bases). The germline V gene encodes CDR1 MNHEY and CDR2 SVGEGT. Trimming took off 3 bases at V and 2 bases at J, with 11 bases between the two ends. The CDR3 is made up of 15 amino acids. The CDR3 DNA follows: TGTGCCAGCAGTTATGACAGATCGGGCAATCAGCCCCAGCATTTT. Encoded protein: CASSYDRSGNQPQHF.

The chain has TRBV15 and TRBJ2-1, with D maybe TRBD2 (6 bases). Looked up from germline, CDR1 is LNHNV and CDR2 is YYDKDF (reference sequence). V was clipped by 4 bases and J by 0 bases, with 13 bases between them. This CDR3 has 16 amino acids. DNA of the CDR3: TGTGCCACCAGCAAGGGAGGCTCCCACTCCTACAATGAGCAGTTCTTC. Translated, it gives CATSKGGSHSYNEQFF.

The J gene is TRBJ2-3, the V gene TRBV12-3 or TRBV12-4, with D hard to call. This CDR3 has 12 amino acids. V dropped 4 bases and J dropped 2 bases, with 4 bases sitting between them. The CDR3 here is CASSWTTDTQYF. In DNA, the CDR3 is TGTGCCAGCAGTTGGACCACAGATACGCAGTATTTT.

This rearrangement joins TRBV29-1 to TRBJ2-7; D uncertain. CDR1 is SQVTM, CDR2 ANQGSEA, per germline. V was pared by 3 bases and J by 0 bases, with 9 bases between. The CDR3 totals 13 residues. The CDR3 bases are TGCAGCGTTGAGTTGTGGGCCTCCTACGAGCAGTACTTC. It translates to CSVELWASYEQYF.

This chain links TRBV5-4 with TRBJ2-6; 10 bases line up with TRBD1. The germline V gene encodes CDR1 SGHNT and CDR2 YYREEE (reference sequence). The CDR3 has 19 residues. Trimming removed 4 bases from V and 3 bases from J; junction bases left unmatched: 13. The CDR3 bases are TGTGCCAGCAGCGGAACTCCGGGACAGGGGCCGGGTGGGGCCAACGTCCTGACTTTC. It is translated as CASSGTPGQGPGGANVLTF.

In DNA, the CDR3 is TGTGCCAGCAGCCCCTCGGACAGGGGGTGGAATCAGCCCCAGCATTTT. It specifies CASSPSDRGWNQPQHF. J is TRBJ1-5 and V is TRBV6-6, with 10 bases identical to TRBD1. The CDR3 totals 16 residues. Unmatched junction bases numbered 9, after V lost 6 bases and J lost 4 bases. CDR1 and CDR2 (germline): MNHNY, SVGAGI (reference sequence).

The genes are TRBV13 and TRBJ2-1; 11 bases agree with TRBD2. V trimming: 1 base; J trimming: 4 bases; junction bases outside the gene matches: 6. Germline CDR1 is PRHDT and CDR2 is FYEKMQ (reference sequence). This CDR3 region has 17 residues. CDR3 sequence reads: CASSLVVAGGTYNEQFF. CDR3 nucleotides: TGTGCCAGCAGCTTAGTCGTAGCGGGGGGGACTTACAATGAGCAGTTCTTC.

As DNA, the CDR3 is TGTGCCAGCAGTGACGGGGGAAAAGTAAATACGCAGTATTTT. Amino acid sequence: CASSDGGKVNTQYF. The V call is TRBV25-1, the J call TRBJ2-3; tentative D call: TRBD2 (6 bases). V dropped 3 bases and J dropped 7 bases, with 14 bases sitting between them. The germline CDR1 and CDR2 sequences are MGHDK and SYGVNS. The CDR3 is 14 residues long.

The chain has TRBV19 and TRBJ2-6; D might be TRBD2 (5 bases). This CDR3 has 16 residues. CDR1 and CDR2 (germline): LNHDA, SQIVND (reference sequence). Trimming shortened V by 6 bases and J by 4 bases, and 16 bases separated the two germline ends. CDR3 sequence: CASSLYGNRGANVLTF. CDR3 sequence (DNA): TGTGCCAGTAGCCTCTACGGGAATCGGGGGGCCAACGTCCTGACTTTC.

This rearrangement joins TRBV20-1 to TRBJ1-1, with no clear D. Trimming cost V 1 base and J 4 bases, with 4 bases left between them. Germline CDR1 is DFQATT and CDR2 is SNEGSKA (reference sequence). The CDR3 runs 11 residues. The CDR3 protein is CSARAATEAFF. CDR3 sequence (DNA): TGCAGTGCTAGAGCTGCCACTGAAGCTTTCTTT.

The V and J genes are TRBV3-1 (or the pseudogene TRBV3-2) and TRBJ1-1; 10 nucleotides match TRBD1. Germline V gene lookup returns CDR1 LGHDT and CDR2 YNNKEL (reference sequence). The CDR3 covers 14 residues. V lost 6 bases, J lost 6 bases, and 7 bases stayed unmatched. The CDR3 loop is CASRPDRGLSEAFF. CDR3 bases: TGTGCCAGCAGGCCTGACAGGGGGCTCTCTGAAGCTTTCTTT.

The chain recombines TRBV7-3 with TRBJ2-7, with TRBD1 matching 11 bases. In germline, CDR1 is SGHTA, CDR2 FQGTGA. V lost 4 bases and J lost 4; bases outside the gene matches: 3. This CDR3 has 14 residues. The CDR3, as DNA: TGTGCCAGCAGCTCGGACAGGGGGCCTTACGAGCAGTACTTC. Translated: CASSSDRGPYEQYF. Drawing the rest from reference TRBV7-3 and TRBJ2-7, the complete variable domain is GAGVSQTPSNKVTEKGKYVELRCDPISGHTALYWYRQSLGQGPEFLIYFQGTGAADDSGLPNDRFFAVRPEGSVSTLKIQRTERGDSAVYLCASSSDRGPYEQYFGPGTRLTVT.